A single sample gave rise to the 27 T cell receptor beta chains below, sequenced in a study of human T cells and chemical hapten exposure. Documented time point: pre-sensitization, week 0. Treatment meaning: therapeutic diphenylcyclopropenone sensitization with weekly scalp DPC. TCRdb re-called the RACE reads with MiXCR, one entry per CDR3 protein. The data hold roughly 40,000 distinct CDR3 sequences, with over 9.5% observed a single time. Sample: whole blood, taken in connection with sensitization to the hapten diphenylcyclopropenone (DPC). The receptor set was obtained from a man aged 30 to 45 with alopecia areata. Some clones in this sample may be carry-over from other donors' samples.

The sample holds many counts of this clonotype. The chain uses TRBV21-1 and TRBJ2-1; TRBD2 reflects the table's D call only, with no check against the DNA. TRBV21-1 is a pseudogene. This CDR3 spans 17 amino acids. The CDR3: CASPPVASGGEANEQFF. The CDR3 region has the DNA TGTGCCAGCCCCCCAGTTGCTAGCGGGGGGGAGGCGAATGAGCAGTTCTTC.

The chain employs TRBV10-3 and TRBJ1-2; D may be TRBD1 (5 bases). V was cut by 4 bases and J by 2 bases, with 11 bases left in between. CDR3 length: 14 residues. Germline CDR1 reads ENHRY; CDR2 reads SYGVKD. CDR3 in DNA: TGTGCCATCAGTGCCATCAGGGACAACTATGGCTACACCTTC. Translation gives CAISAIRDNYGYTF.

This clonotype showed up just a few times. The chain couples TRBV7-9 to TRBJ2-3; 7 bases are a match to TRBD2. The CDR3 contains 15 residues. Germline CDR1 SEHNR, CDR2 FQNEAQ (reference sequence). The V gene end was trimmed by 3 bases and the J gene end by 5 bases; junction bases not matched to a gene: 8. DNA for the CDR3: TGTGCCAGCAGCTTCCGGGACTACGTATTAGATACGCAGTATTTT. Its protein is CASSFRDYVLDTQYF. The full variable domain, its missing parts supplied by reference TRBV7-9 and TRBJ2-3, is DTGVSQNPRHKITKRGQNVTFRCDPISEHNRLYWYRQTLGQGPEFLTYFQNEAQLEKSRLLSDRFSAERPKGSFSTLEIQRTEQGDSAMYLCASSFRDYVLDTQYFGPGTRLTVL.

This clonotype has only a few counts. The chain has TRBV11-2 and TRBJ1-1; the D gene is possibly TRBD1 (5 bases). Germline values: CDR1 SGHAT, CDR2 FQNNGV. V was clipped by 4 bases and J by 1 base, with 13 bases between them. The CDR3 has 15 amino acids. This CDR3 is CASSSLGGPNTEAFF. CDR3 nucleotide sequence: TGTGCCAGCAGCTCTCTTGGGGGACCGAACACTGAAGCTTTCTTT.

In its sample, this clonotype was seen many times. V and J are TRBV20-1 and TRBJ1-1, with D perhaps TRBD1 (5 bases). The CDR3 spans 12 residues. Germline V gene data show CDR1 as DFQATT and CDR2 as SNEGSKA (reference sequence). The germline V and J ends were trimmed by 3 bases and 6 bases, with 11 bases remaining between them. CDR3 nucleotides: TGCAGTGCTAGTTTGGGGGTCCCTGAAGCTTTCTTT. Protein sequence: CSASLGVPEAFF.

The count of this clonotype is one. Relative to the germline gene, one junction end is altered; a read error may explain this. The V and J genes are TRBV7-2 and TRBJ2-3; possibly TRBD2 for D (6 bases). There are 12 residues in the CDR3. Germline assignment: CDR1 SGHTA and CDR2 FQGNSA. The CDR3 spells CVSSGRTDTQYF. CDR3 bases: TGTGTCAGCAGCGGGCGTACAGATACGCAGTATTTT.

In its sample, this clonotype was seen many times. The chain recombines TRBV20-1 with TRBJ2-7; D call uncertain. The germline V gene encodes CDR1 DFQATT and CDR2 SNEGSKA (reference sequence). Trimming shortened V by 2 bases and J by 2 bases, and 7 bases separated the two germline ends. There are 12 residues in the CDR3. CDR3 coding DNA: TGCAGTGCTAGACTAGACACCTACGAGCAGTACGTC. As protein: CSARLDTYEQYV.

V gene TRBV28 combines with J gene TRBJ2-2; TRBD2 agrees at 15 bases. The V segment lost 3 bases and the J segment 6 bases; nucleotides outside the gene matches: 5. The germline V gene encodes CDR1 MDHEN and CDR2 SYDVKM. This CDR3 region has 17 residues. Here the CDR3 DNA reads TGTGCCAGCAGTTTTTGGGGACTAGCGGGAGGCCCCGGGGAGCTGTTTTTT. This encodes CASSFWGLAGGPGELFF. The full variable domain, its missing parts supplied by reference TRBV28 and TRBJ2-2, is DVKVTQSSRYLVKRTGEKVFLECVQDMDHENMFWYRQDPGLGLRLIYFSYDVKMKEKGDIPEGYSVSREKKERFSLILESASTNQTSMYLCASSFWGLAGGPGELFFGEGSRLTVL.

This clonotype was seen many times. The rearrangement uses TRBV4-2 and TRBJ2-1; D is ambiguous. Germline loops: CDR1 LGHNA, CDR2 YNFKEQ. This CDR3 comprises 16 residues. V was shortened by 1 base and J by 0 bases, with 10 bases between the two germline ends. The CDR3, as DNA: TGTGCCAGCAGCCAAGTGCACGAGAGCTCCTACAATGAGCAGTTCTTC. Protein sequence: CASSQVHESSYNEQFF.

The CDR3 nucleotides read TGTGCCAGCAGTTTATCGAGCGGGAGGGCCCTCCACAATGAGCAGTTCTTC. Its protein is CASSLSSGRALHNEQFF. The J gene is TRBJ2-1, the V gene TRBV27, with 10 bases aligning to TRBD2. The CDR3 spans 17 residues. After removal of 0 bases from V and 5 bases from J, the junction contained 7 bases not matched to a gene. Germline CDR1 is MNHEY and CDR2 is SMNVEV (reference sequence).

The V call is TRBV2, the J call TRBJ1-1; the match to TRBD1 covers 7 bases. Germline V gene data show CDR1 as SNHLY and CDR2 as FYNNEI. The J segment lost 4 bases and the V segment lost 5 bases, leaving 4 bases of the junction unmatched. This CDR3 contains 13 residues. CDR3 sequence: CASSPDRATEAFF. CDR3 nucleotide sequence: TGTGCCAGCAGTCCAGACAGGGCCACTGAAGCTTTCTTT.

This sequence joins TRBV4-1 and TRBJ1-2, with D hard to call. The CDR3 is made up of 13 amino acids. The germline CDR1 and CDR2 sequences are MGHRA and YSYEKL. V lost 5 bases and J lost 6, with 13 bases in between. The chain's CDR3 is CASSGQKADGYTF. The CDR3, as DNA: TGCGCCAGCAGCGGGCAGAAGGCGGATGGCTACACCTTC.

The chain employs TRBV7-3 and TRBJ2-1; 9 bases agree with TRBD1. V trimming: 5 bases; J trimming: 3 bases; junction bases outside the gene matches: 5. CDR1 SGHTA and CDR2 FQGTGA come from the germline V gene. The CDR3 contains 15 residues. DNA for the CDR3: TGTGCCAGCAGCCTCGACAGGGGGGACTACAATGAGCAGTTCTTC. Translating it yields CASSLDRGDYNEQFF. Full variable domain (remainder filled in from reference TRBV7-3 and TRBJ2-1): GAGVSQTPSNKVTEKGKYVELRCDPISGHTALYWYRQSLGQGPEFLIYFQGTGAADDSGLPNDRFFAVRPEGSVSTLKIQRTERGDSAVYLCASSLDRGDYNEQFFGPGTRLTVL.

This clonotype was seen at least ten times. Here the CDR3 DNA reads TGCGCCAGCAGCTTGAACCTGGCAGATACGCAGTATTTT. Its protein is CASSLNLADTQYF. The chain has TRBV5-1 and TRBJ2-3; D call uncertain. CDR1 is SGHRS and CDR2 is YFSETQ in the germline V gene. V gave up 1 base and J gave up 4 bases, with 7 bases separating them. CDR3 size: 13 residues.

The chain combines TRBV18 with TRBJ1-2, with a weak D call TRBD1 (6 bases). The CDR3 loop spans 13 amino acids. The germline CDR1 and CDR2 sequences are KGHSH and LQKENI. Trimming removed 10 bases from V and 2 bases from J, with 14 bases in between. CDR3 nucleotide sequence: TGTGCCACCTACGGGGGGCAAAACTATGGCTACACCTTC. It encodes CATYGGQNYGYTF.

This clonotype came up a few times. V gene TRBV4-2 combines with J gene TRBJ2-3; 14 nucleotides line up with TRBD2. V was clipped by 2 bases and J by 5 bases; unmatched bases: 6. In germline, CDR1 is LGHNA, CDR2 YNFKEQ. CDR3 length: 17 amino acids. This chain's CDR3 is CASSQLGLAGAEDTQYF. CDR3 nucleotide sequence: TGTGCCAGCAGCCAATTGGGACTAGCGGGGGCCGAAGATACGCAGTATTTT.

At least ten counts were recorded for this clonotype. This chain uses TRBV5-1 with TRBJ2-3, with D possibly TRBD2 on 6 matching bases. The germline V gene encodes CDR1 SGHRS and CDR2 YFSETQ. Trimming removed 2 bases at V and 2 bases at J, with 12 bases between. The CDR3 is made up of 15 amino acids. CDR3 in DNA: TGCGCCAGCAGCTTAAATACGGGAGCCACAGATACGCAGTATTTT. This gives the protein CASSLNTGATDTQYF.

J is TRBJ1-6 and V is TRBV14, with a tentative D call TRBD1 (6 bases). CDR1 and CDR2 (germline): SGHDN, FVKESK. V lost 4 bases, J lost 6 bases, and 19 bases lay in between. The CDR3 length is 17 residues. The CDR3 region is CASSRVGTGLSNSPLHF. CDR3 coding DNA: TGTGCCAGCAGCCGAGTAGGCACAGGGCTGAGTAATTCACCCCTCCACTTT.

This chain uses TRBV2 with TRBJ2-1; 9 nucleotides match TRBD1. CDR1 and CDR2 from the germline V gene are SNHLY and FYNNEI. J lost 1 base, V lost 6 bases, and 7 bases had no gene match. This CDR3 has 16 residues. CDR3 residues: CASSYRQGVSYNEQFF. The CDR3 bases are TGTGCCAGCAGCTACCGACAGGGGGTTTCCTACAATGAGCAGTTCTTC. Full variable domain (outside the CDR3, taken from reference TRBV2 and TRBJ2-1): EPEVTQTPSHQVTQMGQEVILRCVPISNHLYFYWYRQILGQKVEFLVSFYNNEISEKSEIFDDQFSVERPDGSNFTLKIRSTKLEDSAMYFCASSYRQGVSYNEQFFGPGTRLTVL.

The table lists this clonotype with a few counts. The gene calls are TRBV29-1 and TRBJ1-2; D is unclear. The CDR3 is 11 residues long. Germline V gene lookup returns CDR1 SQVTM and CDR2 ANQGSEA. The V end was cut by 6 bases, the J end by 4 bases, with 9 bases between. The CDR3 region has the DNA TGCAGCGTCCCGGGCCTCTATGGCTACACCTTC. The encoded protein is CSVPGLYGYTF.

V is TRBV11-3 and J is TRBJ2-3; 11 bases are a match to TRBD2. Germline CDR1 SGHNT, CDR2 YENEEA. This CDR3 spans 16 amino acids. V gave up 5 bases and J gave up 2 bases; unmatched junction bases: 6. The CDR3 coding sequence is TGTGCCAGCAGCAAAACTAGCGGGGGTTTCACAGATACGCAGTATTTT. It encodes CASSKTSGGFTDTQYF.

The chain employs TRBV5-1 and TRBJ2-4; D gene ambiguous. The V and J ends lost 0 bases and 8 bases respectively, with 9 bases between them. Per the germline V gene, CDR1 is SGHRS and CDR2 is YFSETQ. The CDR3 is 13 amino acids. The CDR3 DNA is TGCGCCAGCAGCTTGGGGTTACCGGACATTCAGTACTTC. Translating it yields CASSLGLPDIQYF. The whole variable domain, remainder taken from reference TRBV5-1 and TRBJ2-4, is KAGVTQTPRYLIKTRGQQVTLSCSPISGHRSVSWYQQTPGQGLQFLFEYFSETQRNKGNFPGRFSGRQFSNSRSEMNVSTLELGDSALYLCASSLGLPDIQYFGAGTRLSVL.

Ten or more counts support this clonotype. The rearrangement links TRBV19 to TRBJ2-2, with 9 positions matching TRBD1. Per the germline V gene, CDR1 is LNHDA and CDR2 is SQIVND (reference sequence). The trim removed 6 bases at V and 4 bases at J, leaving 3 bases unmatched. CDR3 size: 14 residues. Here the CDR3 DNA reads TGTGCCAGTAGCCGGGACAGGGCCACCGGGGAGCTGTTTTTT. This gives the protein CASSRDRATGELFF. The complete variable domain, with remaining parts taken from reference TRBV19 and TRBJ2-2, reads DGGITQSPKYLFRKEGQNVTLSCEQNLNHDAMYWYRQDPGQGLRLIYYSQIVNDFQKGDIAEGYSVSREKKESFPLTVTSAQKNPTAFYLCASSRDRATGELFFGEGSRLTVL.

This clonotype was observed a few times. The chain combines TRBV19 with TRBJ2-2; no clear D. Germline CDR1 LNHDA, CDR2 SQIVND (reference sequence). V shed 10 bases and J shed 6 bases, with 12 bases lying between them. This CDR3 region has 12 residues. The CDR3, as DNA: TGTGCCACCGGAGTGTTCTCCGGGGAGCTGTTTTTT. Its protein product is CATGVFSGELFF. Complete variable domain (other parts from reference TRBV19 and TRBJ2-2): DGGITQSPKYLFRKEGQNVTLSCEQNLNHDAMYWYRQDPGQGLRLIYYSQIVNDFQKGDIAEGYSVSREKKESFPLTVTSAQKNPTAFYLCATGVFSGELFFGEGSRLTVL.

The genes are TRBV5-1 and TRBJ2-2; D not certain. The germline V and J ends were trimmed by 0 bases and 7 bases, with 7 bases remaining between them. This CDR3 is built from 13 residues. Germline CDR1 reads SGHRS; CDR2 reads YFSETQ. CDR3 loop: CASSLAVGGELFF. DNA for the CDR3: TGCGCCAGCAGCTTGGCTGTGGGCGGGGAGCTGTTTTTT.

This clonotype has more than one count but fewer than ten. The gene calls are TRBV7-2 and TRBJ2-5, with D possibly being TRBD1 or TRBD2 (5 bases each). V lost 1 base and J lost 1, with 10 bases in between. The germline CDR1 and CDR2 sequences are SGHTA and FQGNSA. This CDR3 contains 15 residues. Written as DNA, the CDR3 is TGTGCCAGCAGCTTAGATCCAGGGACCCAAGAGACCCAGTACTTC. Translation gives CASSLDPGTQETQYF.

Only a few counts were recorded for this clonotype. The CDR3 coding sequence is TGTGCCAGCTCTACGGGAATAAGACGTTCACCCCTCCACTTT. It encodes CASSTGIRRSPLHF. The rearrangement joins TRBV6-6 to TRBJ1-6; unclear D gene. V lost 8 bases to trimming and J lost 9 bases, with 17 bases between them. The CDR3 length is 14 residues. In germline, CDR1 is MNHNY, CDR2 SVGAGI (reference sequence).